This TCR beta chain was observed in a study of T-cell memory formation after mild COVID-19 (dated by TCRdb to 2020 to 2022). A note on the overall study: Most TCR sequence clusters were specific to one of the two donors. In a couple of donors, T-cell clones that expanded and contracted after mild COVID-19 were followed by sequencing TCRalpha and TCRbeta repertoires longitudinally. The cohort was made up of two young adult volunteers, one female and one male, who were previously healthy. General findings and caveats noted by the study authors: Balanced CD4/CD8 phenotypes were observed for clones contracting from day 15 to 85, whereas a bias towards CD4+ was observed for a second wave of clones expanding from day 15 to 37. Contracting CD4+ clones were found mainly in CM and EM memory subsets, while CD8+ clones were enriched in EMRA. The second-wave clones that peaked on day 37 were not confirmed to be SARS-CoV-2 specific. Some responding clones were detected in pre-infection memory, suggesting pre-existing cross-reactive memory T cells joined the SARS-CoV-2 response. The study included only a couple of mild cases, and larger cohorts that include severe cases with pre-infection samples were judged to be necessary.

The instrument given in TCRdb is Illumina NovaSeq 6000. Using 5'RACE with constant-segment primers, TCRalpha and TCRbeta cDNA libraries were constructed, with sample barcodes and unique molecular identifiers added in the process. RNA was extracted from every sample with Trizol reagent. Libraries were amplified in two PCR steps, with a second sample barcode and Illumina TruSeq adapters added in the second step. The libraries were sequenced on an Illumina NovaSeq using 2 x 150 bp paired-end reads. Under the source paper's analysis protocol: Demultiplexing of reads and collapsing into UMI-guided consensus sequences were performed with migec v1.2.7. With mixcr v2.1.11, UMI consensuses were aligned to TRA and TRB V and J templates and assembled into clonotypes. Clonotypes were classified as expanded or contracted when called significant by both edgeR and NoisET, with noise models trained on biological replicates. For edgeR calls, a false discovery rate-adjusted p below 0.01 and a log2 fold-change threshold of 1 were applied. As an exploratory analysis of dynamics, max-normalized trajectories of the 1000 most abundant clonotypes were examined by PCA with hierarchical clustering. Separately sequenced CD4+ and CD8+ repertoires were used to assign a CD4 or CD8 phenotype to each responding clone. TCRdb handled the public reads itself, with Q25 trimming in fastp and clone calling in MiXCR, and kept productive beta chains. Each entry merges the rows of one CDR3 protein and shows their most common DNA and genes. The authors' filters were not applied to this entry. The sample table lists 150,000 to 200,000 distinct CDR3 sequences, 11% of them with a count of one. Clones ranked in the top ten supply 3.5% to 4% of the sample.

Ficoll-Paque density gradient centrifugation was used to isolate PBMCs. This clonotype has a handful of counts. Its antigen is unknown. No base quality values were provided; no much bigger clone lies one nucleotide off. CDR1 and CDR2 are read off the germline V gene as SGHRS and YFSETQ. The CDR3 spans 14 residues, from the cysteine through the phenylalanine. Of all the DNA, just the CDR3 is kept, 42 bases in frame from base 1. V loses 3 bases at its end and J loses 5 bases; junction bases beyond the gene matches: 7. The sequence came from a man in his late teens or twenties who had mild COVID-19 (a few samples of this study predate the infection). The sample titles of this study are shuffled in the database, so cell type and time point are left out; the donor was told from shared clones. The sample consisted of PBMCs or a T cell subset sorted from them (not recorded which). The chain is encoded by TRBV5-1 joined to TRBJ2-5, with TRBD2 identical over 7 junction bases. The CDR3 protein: CASSWRLAEETQYF. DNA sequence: TGCGCCAGCAGCTGGAGACTAGCCGAGGAGACCCAGTACTTC.